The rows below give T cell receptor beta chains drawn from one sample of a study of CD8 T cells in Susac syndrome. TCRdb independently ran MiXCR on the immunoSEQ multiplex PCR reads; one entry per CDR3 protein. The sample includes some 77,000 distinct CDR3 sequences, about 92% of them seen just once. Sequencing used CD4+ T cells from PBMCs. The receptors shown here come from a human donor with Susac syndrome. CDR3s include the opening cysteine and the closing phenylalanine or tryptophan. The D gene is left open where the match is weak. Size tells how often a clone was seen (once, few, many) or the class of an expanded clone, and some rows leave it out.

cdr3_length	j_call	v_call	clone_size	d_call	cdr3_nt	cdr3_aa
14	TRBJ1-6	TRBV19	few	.	TGTGCCAGCCACCCTCATTACGAGAATTCACCCCTCCACTTT	CASHPHYENSPLHF
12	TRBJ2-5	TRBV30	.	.	TGTGCCTGGAGTGTAACACAGGACCATCAGTACTTC	CAWSVTQDHQYF
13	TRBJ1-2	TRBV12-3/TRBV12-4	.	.	TGTGCCAGCAGGGCCGGGCTTTATGGAGGCTACACCTTC	CASRAGLYGGYTF
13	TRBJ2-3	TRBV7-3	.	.	TGTGCCAGCAGCCCGACAGTTCCAGATACGCAGTATTTT	CASSPTVPDTQYF
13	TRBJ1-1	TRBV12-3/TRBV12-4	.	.	TGTGCCAGCAGTTTTTCGGCGGCCACTGAAGCTTTCTTT	CASSFSAATEAFF
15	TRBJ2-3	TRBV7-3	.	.	TGTGCCAGCAGCTTAGGGAGCAGCAGCACAGATACGCAGTATTTT	CASSLGSSSTDTQYF
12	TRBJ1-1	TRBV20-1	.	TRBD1	TGCAGTGCCGCAGGGGGCGCGACTGAAGCTTTCTTT	CSAAGGATEAFF
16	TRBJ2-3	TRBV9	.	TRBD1	TGTGCCAGCAGCGTAGGGGGACAGGGGCAAACAGATACGCAGTATTTT	CASSVGGQGQTDTQYF
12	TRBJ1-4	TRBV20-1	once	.	TGCAGTGCTAGAAGGCAGACTGAAAAACTGTTTTTT	CSARRQTEKLFF
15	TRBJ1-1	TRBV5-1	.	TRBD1	TGCGCCAGCAGGGAATCGACAGGGTCGAACACTGAAGCTTTCTTT	CASRESTGSNTEAFF
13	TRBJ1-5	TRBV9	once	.	TGTGCCAGCAGCGTGTCGGGACGGGAGCCCCAGCATTTT	CASSVSGREPQHF
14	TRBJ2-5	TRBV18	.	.	TGTGCCAGCTCACCACCGACGATTCCCCGATTCCAGTACTTC	CASSPPTIPRFQYF
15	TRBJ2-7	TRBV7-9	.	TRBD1	TGTGCCAGCAGCTCGGGACAGGGAGGGCTCTACGAGCAGTACTTC	CASSSGQGGLYEQYF
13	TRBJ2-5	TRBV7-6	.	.	TGTGCCAGCAGCTTAGCGAGAGGAGAGACCCAGTACTTC	CASSLARGETQYF
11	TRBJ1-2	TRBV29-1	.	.	TGCAGCGTTGACAGGGGCTATGGCTACACCTTC	CSVDRGYGYTF
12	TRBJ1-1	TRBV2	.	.	TGTGCCAGCAGTTGGGGACAACTCGAAGCTTTCTTT	CASSWGQLEAFF
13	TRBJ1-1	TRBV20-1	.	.	TGCAGTGCCGTACAGGGAGGAAGTACTGAAGCTTTCTTT	CSAVQGGSTEAFF
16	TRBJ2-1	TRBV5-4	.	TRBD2	TGTGCCAGCAGACTAGCGGGGGGGCCGGTCTCGAATGAGCAGTTCTTC	CASRLAGGPVSNEQFF
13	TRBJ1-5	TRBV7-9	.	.	TGTGCCAGCAGCTTAGAAGGGGGGGGGCCCCAGCATTTT	CASSLEGGGPQHF
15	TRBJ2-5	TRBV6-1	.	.	TGTGCCAGCAGTGTGGGGCGTCAGTTGCAAGAGACCCAGTACTTC	CASSVGRQLQETQYF
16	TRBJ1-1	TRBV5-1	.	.	TGCGCCAGCAGCTTGGGCCTCAACCAGGGCTTCACTGAAGCTTTCTTT	CASSLGLNQGFTEAFF
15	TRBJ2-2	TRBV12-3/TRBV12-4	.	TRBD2	TGTGCCAGCAGTTTCAGCGGGGTGTACACCGGGGAGCTGTTTTTT	CASSFSGVYTGELFF
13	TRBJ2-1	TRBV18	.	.	TGTGCCAGCTCACCCGGCCACGAGGGGCGACAGTTCTTC	CASSPGHEGRQFF
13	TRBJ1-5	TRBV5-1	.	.	TGCGCCAGCAGCTTGGCAGGGAATCAGCCCCAGCATTTT	CASSLAGNQPQHF
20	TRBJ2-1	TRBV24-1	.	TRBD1	TGTGCCACCAGTGATTCCAACAGGGGGACAGGGAGGTTGGGACGCGATGAGCAGTTCTTC	CATSDSNRGTGRLGRDEQFF
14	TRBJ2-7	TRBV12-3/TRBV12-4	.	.	TGTGCCAGCAGTTCCCAAGGTCCGTCCTACGAGCAGTACTTC	CASSSQGPSYEQYF
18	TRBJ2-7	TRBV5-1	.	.	TGCGCCAGCAGCTTGGGGCTAAACAGGCTCCGAAACAGGGACGAGCAGTACTTC	CASSLGLNRLRNRDEQYF
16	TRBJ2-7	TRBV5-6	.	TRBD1	TGTGCCAGCAGCTTGTGGGGACAGGGAACCACCTACGAGCAGTACTTC	CASSLWGQGTTYEQYF
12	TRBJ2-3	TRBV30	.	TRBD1	TGTGCCCGGCGGACAGGGCCCGGTACGCAGTATTTT	CARRTGPGTQYF
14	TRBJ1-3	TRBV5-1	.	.	TGCGCCAGCCGCGGCGTGGGCAGTGGAAACACCATATATTTT	CASRGVGSGNTIYF
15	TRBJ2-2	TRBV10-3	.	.	TGTGCCATCAGTGAGGGTACCACCTACACCGGGGAGCTGTTTTTT	CAISEGTTYTGELFF
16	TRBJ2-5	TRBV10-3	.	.	TGTGCCATCAGTGAGAGGGCAGGGCAACTCCAAGAGACCCAGTACTTC	CAISERAGQLQETQYF
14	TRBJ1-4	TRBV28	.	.	TGTGCCAGCAGGCGGACAGCAACTAATGAAAAACTGTTTTTT	CASRRTATNEKLFF
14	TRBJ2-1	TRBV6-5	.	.	TGTGCCAGCACCTTCCTTATGGGGTTCGATGAGCAGTTCTTC	CASTFLMGFDEQFF
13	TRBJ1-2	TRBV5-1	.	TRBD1	TGCGCCAGCAGCTGGAGGACAGGGGAAGGCTACACCTTC	CASSWRTGEGYTF
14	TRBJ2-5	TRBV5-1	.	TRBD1	TGCGCCAGCAGCTTAGGGCAGGGGGTAAAGACCCAGTACTTC	CASSLGQGVKTQYF
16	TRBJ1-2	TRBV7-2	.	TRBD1	TGTGCCAGCAGCTACGGGTTAGGGGACAGGGTATATGGCTACACCTTC	CASSYGLGDRVYGYTF
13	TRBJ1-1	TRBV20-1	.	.	TGCAGTGCTAGAGATCCAACACACGGTGAAGCTTTCTTT	CSARDPTHGEAFF
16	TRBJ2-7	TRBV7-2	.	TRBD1	TGTGCCAGCAGCCCCTCGGACGGACAGGGATTCGGCGAGCAGTACTTC	CASSPSDGQGFGEQYF
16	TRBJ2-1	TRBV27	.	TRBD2	TGTGCCAGCAGTCCCACTAGCGGGGGATCTTACAATGAGCAGTTCTTC	CASSPTSGGSYNEQFF
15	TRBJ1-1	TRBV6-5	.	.	TGTGCCAGCAGTTACTCGATTTGGCAGCACACTGAAGCTTTCTTT	CASSYSIWQHTEAFF
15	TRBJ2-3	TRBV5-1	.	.	TGCGCCAGCAGCTTGGACAGCCTTAGCACAGATACGCAGTATTTT	CASSLDSLSTDTQYF